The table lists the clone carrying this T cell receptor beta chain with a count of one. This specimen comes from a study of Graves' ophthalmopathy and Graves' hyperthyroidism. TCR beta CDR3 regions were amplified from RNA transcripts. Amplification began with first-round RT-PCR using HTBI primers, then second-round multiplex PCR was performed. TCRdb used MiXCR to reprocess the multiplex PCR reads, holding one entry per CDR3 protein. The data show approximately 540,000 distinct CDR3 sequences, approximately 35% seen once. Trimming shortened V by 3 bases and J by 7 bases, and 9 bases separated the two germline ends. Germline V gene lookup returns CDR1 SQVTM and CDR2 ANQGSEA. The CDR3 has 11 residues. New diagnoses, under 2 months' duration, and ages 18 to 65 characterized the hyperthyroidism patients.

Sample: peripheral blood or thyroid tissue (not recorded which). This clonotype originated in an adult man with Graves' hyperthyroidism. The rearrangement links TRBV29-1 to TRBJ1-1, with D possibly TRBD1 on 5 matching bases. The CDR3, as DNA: TGCAGCGTTGATAAGCAGGGTGAAGCTTTCTTT. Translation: CSVDKQGEAFF.